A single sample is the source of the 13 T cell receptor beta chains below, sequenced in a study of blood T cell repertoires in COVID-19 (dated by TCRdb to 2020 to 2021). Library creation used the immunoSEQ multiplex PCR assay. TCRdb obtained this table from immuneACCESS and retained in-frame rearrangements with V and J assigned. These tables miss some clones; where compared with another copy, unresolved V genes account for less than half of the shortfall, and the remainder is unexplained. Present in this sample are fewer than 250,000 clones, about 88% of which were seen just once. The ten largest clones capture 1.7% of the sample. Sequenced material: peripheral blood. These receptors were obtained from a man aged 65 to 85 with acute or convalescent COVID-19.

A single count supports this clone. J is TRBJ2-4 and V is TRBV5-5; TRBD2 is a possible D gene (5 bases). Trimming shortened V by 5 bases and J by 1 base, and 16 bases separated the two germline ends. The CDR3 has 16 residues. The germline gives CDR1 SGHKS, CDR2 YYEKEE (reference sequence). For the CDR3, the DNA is TGTGCCAGCAGACCTACCGGGCGGGCGGCCAAAAACATTCAGTACTTC. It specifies CASRPTGRAAKNIQYF.

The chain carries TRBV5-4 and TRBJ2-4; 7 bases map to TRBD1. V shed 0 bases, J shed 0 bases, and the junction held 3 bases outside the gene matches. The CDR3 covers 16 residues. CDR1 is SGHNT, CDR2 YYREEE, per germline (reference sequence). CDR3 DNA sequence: TGTGCCAGCAGCTTGGGAGGGGGCATAGCCAAAAACATTCAGTACTTC. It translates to CASSLGGGIAKNIQYF.

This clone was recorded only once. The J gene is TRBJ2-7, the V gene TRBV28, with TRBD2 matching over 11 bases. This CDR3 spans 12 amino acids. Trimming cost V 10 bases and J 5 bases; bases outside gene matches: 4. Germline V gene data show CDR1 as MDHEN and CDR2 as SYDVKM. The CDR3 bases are TGTGCCATTACGACTAGCGGGAACGAGCAGTACTTC. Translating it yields CAITTSGNEQYF.

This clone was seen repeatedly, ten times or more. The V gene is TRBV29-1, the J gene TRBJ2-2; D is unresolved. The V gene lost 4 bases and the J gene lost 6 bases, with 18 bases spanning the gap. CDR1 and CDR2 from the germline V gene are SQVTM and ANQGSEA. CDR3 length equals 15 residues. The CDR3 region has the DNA TGCAGCGTTGTTATCTCTACTACGGCGGCCGGGGAGCTGTTTTTT. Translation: CSVVISTTAAGELFF.

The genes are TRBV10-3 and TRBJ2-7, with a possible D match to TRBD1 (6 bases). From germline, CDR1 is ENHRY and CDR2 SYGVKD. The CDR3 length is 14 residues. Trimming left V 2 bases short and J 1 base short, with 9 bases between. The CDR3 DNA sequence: TGTGCCATCAGTGAGATGAGGGGGTCCTACGAGCAGTACTTC. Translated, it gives CAISEMRGSYEQYF.

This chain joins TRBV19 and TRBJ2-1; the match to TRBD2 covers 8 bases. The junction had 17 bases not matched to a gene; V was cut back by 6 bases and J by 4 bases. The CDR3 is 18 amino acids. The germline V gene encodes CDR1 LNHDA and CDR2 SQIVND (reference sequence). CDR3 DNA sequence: TGTGCCAGTAGCGCGGCCTGGAATCTACTAGCGGATTACAATGAGCAGTTCTTC. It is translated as CASSAAWNLLADYNEQFF.

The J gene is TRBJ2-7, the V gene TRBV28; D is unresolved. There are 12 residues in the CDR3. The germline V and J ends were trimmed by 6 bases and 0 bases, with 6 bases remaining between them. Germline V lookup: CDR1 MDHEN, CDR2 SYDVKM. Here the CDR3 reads CASRGSSYEQYF. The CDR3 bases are TGTGCCAGCAGGGGCAGCTCCTACGAGCAGTACTTC. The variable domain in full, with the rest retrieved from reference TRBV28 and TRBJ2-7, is DVKVTQSSRYLVKRTGEKVFLECVQDMDHENMFWYRQDPGLGLRLIYFSYDVKMKEKGDIPEGYSVSREKKERFSLILESASTNQTSMYLCASRGSSYEQYFGPGTRLTVT.

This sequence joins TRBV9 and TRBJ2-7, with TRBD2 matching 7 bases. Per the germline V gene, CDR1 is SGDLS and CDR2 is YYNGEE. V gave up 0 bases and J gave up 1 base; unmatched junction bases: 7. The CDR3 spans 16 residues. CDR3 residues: CASSVGEGGPSYEQYF. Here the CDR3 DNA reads TGTGCCAGCAGCGTAGGGGAGGGAGGGCCGTCCTACGAGCAGTACTTC.

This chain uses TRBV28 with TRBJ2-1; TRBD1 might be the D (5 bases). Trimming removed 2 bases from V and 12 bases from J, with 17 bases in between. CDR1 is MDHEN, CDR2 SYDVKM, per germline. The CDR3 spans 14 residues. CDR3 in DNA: TGTGCCAGCAGTTTACTGGGGCTCATGCGTCGGCAGTTCTTC. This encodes CASSLLGLMRRQFF.

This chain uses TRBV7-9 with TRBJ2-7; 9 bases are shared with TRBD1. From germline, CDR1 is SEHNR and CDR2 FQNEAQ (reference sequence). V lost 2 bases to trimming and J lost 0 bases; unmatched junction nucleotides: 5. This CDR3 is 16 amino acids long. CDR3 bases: TGTGCCAGCAGCTTAAGTGACAGGGGGAACTCCTACGAGCAGTACTTC. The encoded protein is CASSLSDRGNSYEQYF.

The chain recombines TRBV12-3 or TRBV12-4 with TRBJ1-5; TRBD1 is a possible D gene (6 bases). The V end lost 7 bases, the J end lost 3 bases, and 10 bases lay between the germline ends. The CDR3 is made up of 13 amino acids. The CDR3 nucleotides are TGTGCCAGCAAAGGGGGGGTCAATCAGCCCCAGCATTTT. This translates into CASKGGVNQPQHF.

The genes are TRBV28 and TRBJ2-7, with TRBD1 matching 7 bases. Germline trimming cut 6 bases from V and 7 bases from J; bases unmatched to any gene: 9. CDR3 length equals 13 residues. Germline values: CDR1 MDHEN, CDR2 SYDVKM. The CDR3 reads CASSPTQGWEQYF. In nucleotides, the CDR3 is TGTGCCAGCAGCCCCACACAGGGGTGGGAGCAGTACTTC.

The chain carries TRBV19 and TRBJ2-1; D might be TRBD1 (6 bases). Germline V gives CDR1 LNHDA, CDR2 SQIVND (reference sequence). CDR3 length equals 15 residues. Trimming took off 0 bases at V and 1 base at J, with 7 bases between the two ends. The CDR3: CASSIEGASYNEQFF. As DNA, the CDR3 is TGTGCCAGTAGTATAGAGGGGGCATCCTACAATGAGCAGTTCTTC. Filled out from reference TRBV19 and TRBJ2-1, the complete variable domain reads DGGITQSPKYLFRKEGQNVTLSCEQNLNHDAMYWYRQDPGQGLRLIYYSQIVNDFQKGDIAEGYSVSREKKESFPLTVTSAQKNPTAFYLCASSIEGASYNEQFFGPGTRLTVL.